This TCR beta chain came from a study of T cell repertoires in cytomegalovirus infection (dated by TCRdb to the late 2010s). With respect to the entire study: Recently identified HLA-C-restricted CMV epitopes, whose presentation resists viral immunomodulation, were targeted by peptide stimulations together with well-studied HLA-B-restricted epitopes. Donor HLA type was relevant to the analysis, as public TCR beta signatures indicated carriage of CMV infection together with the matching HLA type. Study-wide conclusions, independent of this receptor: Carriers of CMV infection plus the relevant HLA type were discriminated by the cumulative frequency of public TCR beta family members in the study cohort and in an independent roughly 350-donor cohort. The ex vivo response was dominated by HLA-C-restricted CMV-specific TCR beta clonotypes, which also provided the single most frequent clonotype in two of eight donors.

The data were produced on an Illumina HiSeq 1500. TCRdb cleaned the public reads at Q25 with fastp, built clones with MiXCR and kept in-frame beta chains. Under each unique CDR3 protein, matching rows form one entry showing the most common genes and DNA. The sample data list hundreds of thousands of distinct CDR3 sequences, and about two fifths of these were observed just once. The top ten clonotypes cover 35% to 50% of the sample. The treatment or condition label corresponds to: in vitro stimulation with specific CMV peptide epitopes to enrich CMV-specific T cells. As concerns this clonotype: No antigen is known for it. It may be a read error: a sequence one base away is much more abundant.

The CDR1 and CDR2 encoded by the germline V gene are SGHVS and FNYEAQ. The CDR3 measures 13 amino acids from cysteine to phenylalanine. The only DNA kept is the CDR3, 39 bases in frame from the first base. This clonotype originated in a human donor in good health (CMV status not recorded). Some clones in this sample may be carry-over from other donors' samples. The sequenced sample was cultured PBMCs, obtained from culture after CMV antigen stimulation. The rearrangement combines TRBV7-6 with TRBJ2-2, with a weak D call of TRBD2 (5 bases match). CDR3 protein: CASSLLNTGELVF. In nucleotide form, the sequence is TGTGCCAGCAGCTTACTGAACACCGGGGAGCTGGTTTTT. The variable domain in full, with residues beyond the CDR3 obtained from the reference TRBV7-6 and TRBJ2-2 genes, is GAGVSQSPRYKVTKRGQDVALRCDPISGHVSLYWYRQALGQGPEFLTYFNYEAQQDKSGLPNDRFSAERPEGSISTLTIQRTEQRDSAMYRCASSLLNTGELVFGEGSRLTVL.